A single sample gave rise to the 24 T cell receptor beta chains below, sequenced in a study of early T cells in non-severe SARS-CoV-2 infection. Each CDR3 protein is one row after TCRdb ran MiXCR on the 5' RACE reads. The data show tens of thousands of distinct CDR3 sequences, roughly 10% seen once. The specimen comprised whole blood, sampled at baseline. These receptor sequences come from an adult who was a healthcare worker with PCR-confirmed SARS-CoV-2 infection or an uninfected control (not recorded which).

The J gene is TRBJ1-2, the V gene TRBV28; the match to TRBD1 covers 9 bases. The ends lost 10 bases at V and 8 bases at J; junction bases unmatched: 8. This CDR3 has 12 residues. Germline assignment: CDR1 MDHEN and CDR2 SYDVKM. In DNA, the CDR3 is TGTGCCACGGAACAGGGGGCCGAAGGCTACACCTTC. It is translated as CATEQGAEGYTF.

CDR3 residues: CASRTSSGANVLTF. The DNA of the CDR3 is TGTGCCAGCCGAACCTCCTCTGGGGCCAACGTCCTGACTTTC. This chain uses TRBV6-5 with TRBJ2-6; no reliable D call. Between the trimmed V and J ends, which lost 8 bases and 0 bases, there was a span of 8 bases. The CDR3 has 14 residues. Per the germline V gene, CDR1 is MNHEY and CDR2 is SVGAGI.

The sample holds many counts of this clonotype. V and J are TRBV5-1 and TRBJ2-7, with TRBD1 matching 7 bases. The trim removed 2 bases at V and 2 bases at J, leaving 4 bases unmatched. Germline lookup yields CDR1 SGHRS and CDR2 YFSETQ. This CDR3 has 14 amino acids. The CDR3 reads CASSFDRETYEQYF. The DNA of the CDR3 is TGCGCCAGCAGCTTTGACAGGGAAACCTACGAGCAGTACTTC.

J is TRBJ2-1 and V is TRBV5-4; TRBD2 aligns across 14 bases. The junction had 6 bases not matched to a gene; V was cut back by 3 bases and J by 4 bases. In germline, CDR1 is SGHNT, CDR2 YYREEE (reference sequence). The CDR3 has 17 residues. For the CDR3, the DNA is TGTGCCAGCAGCTCCGGGACTAGCGGGAGTGGGTACAATGAGCAGTTCTTC. Amino acid sequence: CASSSGTSGSGYNEQFF.

The V call is TRBV4-2, the J call TRBJ2-5; D call uncertain. The CDR3 extends over 13 amino acids. Germline CDR1 is LGHNA and CDR2 is YNFKEQ. Between the trimmed V and J ends, which lost 3 bases and 4 bases, there was a span of 9 bases. CDR3 loop: CASSQSRGETQYF. CDR3 bases: TGTGCCAGCAGCCAGTCCAGAGGAGAGACCCAGTACTTC.

DNA of the CDR3: TGTGCCAGCAGTTACGGGACAGGGTATCACTATGGCTACACCTTC. Translated: CASSYGTGYHYGYTF. This chain links TRBV6-2 or TRBV6-3 with TRBJ1-2, with 9 bases matching TRBD1. V was clipped by 2 bases and J by 3 bases; unmatched bases: 4. The CDR3 runs to 15 residues. In germline, CDR1 is MNHEY, CDR2 SVGEGT.

The V gene is TRBV11-2, the J gene TRBJ1-1; D possibly corresponds to TRBD1 (5 bases). The V end was cut by 4 bases, the J end by 4 bases, with 13 bases between. The CDR3 contains 14 residues. Germline CDR1 SGHAT, CDR2 FQNNGV. The CDR3 nucleotides read TGTGCCAGCAGCTGGGGACTCTCGGGCACTGAAGCTTTCTTT. Translating it yields CASSWGLSGTEAFF.

This chain uses TRBV4-1 with TRBJ2-3, with D hard to call. This CDR3 is built from 14 residues. Trimming shortened V by 4 bases and J by 0 bases, and 8 bases separated the two germline ends. CDR1 is MGHRA and CDR2 is YSYEKL in the germline V gene. CDR3 region: CASSREVSTDTQYF. The CDR3 nucleotides are TGCGCCAGCAGCCGAGAGGTTAGCACAGATACGCAGTATTTT.

In this sample, this clonotype turned up many times. V usage is TRBV5-1 and J usage is TRBJ1-4, with D possibly TRBD1 on 5 matching bases. CDR3 length: 16 amino acids. The ends were cut back, 4 bases at V and 8 bases at J, with 21 bases in the middle. From germline, CDR1 is SGHRS and CDR2 YFSETQ. The CDR3 DNA reads as TGCGCCAGCAGCCTACTACGGGGCGCGGAAGGCGAAAAACTGTTTTTT. Amino acid sequence: CASSLLRGAEGEKLFF.

This clonotype was observed many times. This rearrangement joins TRBV12-3 or TRBV12-4 to TRBJ2-1, with TRBD2 matching over 11 bases. The CDR3 extends over 14 amino acids. J lost 11 bases, V lost 5 bases, and 8 bases had no gene match. The CDR3 DNA is TGTGCCAGCAGTCGACAGGAGACTAGCGGGAAGCAGTTCTTC. As protein: CASSRQETSGKQFF.

In its sample, this clonotype was seen a few times. This chain links TRBV25-1 with TRBJ2-7; 12 bases map to TRBD2. Per the germline V gene, CDR1 is MGHDK and CDR2 is SYGVNS. The CDR3 runs to 17 residues. V lost 5 bases, J lost 0 bases, and 8 bases stayed unmatched. The CDR3, as DNA: TGTGCCAGCAGTAGTAGGCTAGCGGGAGGGGACTCCTACGAGCAGTACTTC. It encodes CASSSRLAGGDSYEQYF.

This clonotype was seen repeatedly, ten times or more. V is TRBV4-2 and J is TRBJ2-1; tentatively, D is TRBD2 (5 bases). This CDR3 region has 16 residues. The germline V gene encodes CDR1 LGHNA and CDR2 YNFKEQ. Trimming cost V 0 bases and J 0 bases, with 9 bases left between them. The DNA for the CDR3 is TGTGCCAGCAGCCAAGAGACTACGAGCTCCTACAATGAGCAGTTCTTC. This encodes CASSQETTSSYNEQFF.

The sample holds a few counts of this clonotype. The J gene is TRBJ1-2, the V gene TRBV20-1; possibly TRBD1 for D (6 bases). Trimming removed 0 bases from V and 6 bases from J, with 11 bases in between. This CDR3 contains 13 residues. Germline lookup yields CDR1 DFQATT and CDR2 SNEGSKA (reference sequence). The CDR3 region has the DNA TGCAGTGCTAGAGATGCATCAGGGGATGGCTACACCTTC. This codes for CSARDASGDGYTF.

This clonotype was seen a few times. The chain links TRBV10-3 to TRBJ2-7, with TRBD2 identical over 8 bases. With 0 bases clipped from V and 7 bases from J, the junction kept 11 bases outside the gene matches. The CDR3 is 16 residues long. Germline values: CDR1 ENHRY, CDR2 SYGVKD. The CDR3 bases are TGTGCCATCAGTGAGTCGACAAGCGGGAGTCCTCAAGAGCAGTACTTC. Encoded protein: CAISESTSGSPQEQYF.

This clonotype was counted only a few times. The rearrangement links TRBV6-5 to TRBJ1-2; TRBD1 agrees at 7 bases. V lost 2 bases, J lost 5 bases, and 8 bases stayed unmatched. CDR3 length: 15 amino acids. Germline V gene sequence: CDR1 MNHEY, CDR2 SVGAGI. This chain's CDR3 is CASSYRGTANYGYTF. CDR3 DNA: TGTGCCAGCAGTTACCGTGGGACAGCCAATTATGGCTACACCTTC.

This clonotype came up many times. J is TRBJ1-2 and V is TRBV28; TRBD1 might be the D (5 bases). The CDR3 totals 13 residues. V gave up 6 bases and J gave up 0 bases, with 8 bases separating them. Per the germline V gene, CDR1 is MDHEN and CDR2 is SYDVKM. The CDR3: CASRETANYGYTF. The CDR3 DNA reads as TGTGCCAGCAGAGAGACAGCTAACTATGGCTACACCTTC.

This chain connects TRBV28 to TRBJ2-7; D not resolved. The CDR3 spans 13 residues. The ends were cut back, 5 bases at V and 4 bases at J, with 12 bases in the middle. Germline V gene lookup returns CDR1 MDHEN and CDR2 SYDVKM. CDR3 in amino acids: CASSPSLEYEQYF. CDR3 bases: TGTGCCAGCAGTCCGAGTCTAGAGTACGAGCAGTACTTC.

This clonotype has just a few counts. V is TRBV7-9 and J is TRBJ2-5, with 8 positions matching TRBD1. The germline V gene encodes CDR1 SEHNR and CDR2 FQNEAQ (reference sequence). The CDR3 length is 14 residues. The V gene end was trimmed by 5 bases and the J gene end by 3 bases; junction bases not matched to a gene: 5. The CDR3 here is CASSPGQVKETQYF. CDR3 in DNA: TGTGCCAGCAGCCCGGGACAGGTGAAAGAGACCCAGTACTTC.

CDR3 sequence reads: CASSPTWGTEAFF. The DNA of the CDR3 is TGTGCCAGCAGCCCCACCTGGGGCACTGAAGCTTTCTTT. The chain links TRBV7-3 to TRBJ1-1; D is uncertain. In germline, CDR1 is SGHTA, CDR2 FQGTGA. The CDR3 is 13 amino acids. V lost 5 bases and J 4 bases, leaving 11 bases between the germline ends.

The chain recombines TRBV10-3 with TRBJ1-2; no clear D. The CDR3 spans 14 residues. Trimming cost V 0 bases and J 9 bases, with 14 bases left between them. CDR1 and CDR2 from the germline V gene are ENHRY and SYGVKD. The CDR3 sequence: CAISESGAYDSYTF. DNA for the CDR3: TGTGCCATCAGTGAGTCGGGCGCATATGATAGCTACACCTTC.

There are a few counts of this clonotype. The genes are TRBV14 and TRBJ2-1; D might be TRBD2 (6 bases). V was cut by 4 bases and J by 2 bases, with 12 bases left in between. CDR3 length equals 15 residues. Germline values: CDR1 SGHDN, CDR2 FVKESK. Here the CDR3 reads CASSPREWAYNEQFF. CDR3 sequence (DNA): TGTGCCAGCAGCCCCCGGGAGTGGGCCTACAATGAGCAGTTCTTC.

The chain employs TRBV29-1 and TRBJ2-7; no clear D gene. V was clipped by 6 bases and J by 7 bases, with 19 bases between them. Germline assignment: CDR1 SQVTM and CDR2 ANQGSEA. The CDR3 is made up of 13 amino acids. CDR3 sequence reads: CSVRPTGGDEQYF. Written as DNA, the CDR3 is TGCAGCGTAAGGCCCACCGGCGGAGATGAGCAGTACTTC.

This clonotype was seen at least ten times. The chain links TRBV11-2 to TRBJ2-1; possible D gene TRBD2, 6 bases. The CDR3 spans 14 residues. The ends were cut back, 0 bases at V and 9 bases at J, with 12 bases in the middle. Germline loops: CDR1 SGHAT, CDR2 FQNNGV. CDR3 residues: CASSLDPGTSEQFF. The CDR3 DNA sequence: TGTGCCAGCAGCTTAGATCCGGGGACTTCTGAGCAGTTCTTC.

This clonotype appeared a few times. The V and J genes are TRBV20-1 and TRBJ2-1; the D call may be TRBD1 or TRBD2 (6 bases each). The CDR3 loop spans 13 amino acids. V dropped 3 bases and J dropped 9 bases, with 15 bases sitting between them. Germline V gives CDR1 DFQATT, CDR2 SNEGSKA (reference sequence). This chain's CDR3 is CSASPPGGREQFF. The CDR3, as DNA: TGCAGTGCTAGTCCTCCCGGGGGCCGTGAGCAGTTCTTC.